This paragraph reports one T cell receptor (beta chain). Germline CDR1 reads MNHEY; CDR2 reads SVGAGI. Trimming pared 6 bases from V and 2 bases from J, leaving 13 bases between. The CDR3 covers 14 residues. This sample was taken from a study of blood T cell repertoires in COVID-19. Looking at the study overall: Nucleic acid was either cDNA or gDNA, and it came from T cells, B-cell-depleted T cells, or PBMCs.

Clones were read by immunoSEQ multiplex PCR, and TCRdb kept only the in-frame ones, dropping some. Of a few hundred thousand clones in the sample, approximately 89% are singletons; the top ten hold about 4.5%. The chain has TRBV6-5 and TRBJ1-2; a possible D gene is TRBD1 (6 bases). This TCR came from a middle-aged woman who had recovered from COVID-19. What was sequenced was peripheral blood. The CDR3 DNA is TGTGCCAGCAGCCACCCCGACAGGAACTATGGCTACACCTTC. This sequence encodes CASSHPDRNYGYTF.